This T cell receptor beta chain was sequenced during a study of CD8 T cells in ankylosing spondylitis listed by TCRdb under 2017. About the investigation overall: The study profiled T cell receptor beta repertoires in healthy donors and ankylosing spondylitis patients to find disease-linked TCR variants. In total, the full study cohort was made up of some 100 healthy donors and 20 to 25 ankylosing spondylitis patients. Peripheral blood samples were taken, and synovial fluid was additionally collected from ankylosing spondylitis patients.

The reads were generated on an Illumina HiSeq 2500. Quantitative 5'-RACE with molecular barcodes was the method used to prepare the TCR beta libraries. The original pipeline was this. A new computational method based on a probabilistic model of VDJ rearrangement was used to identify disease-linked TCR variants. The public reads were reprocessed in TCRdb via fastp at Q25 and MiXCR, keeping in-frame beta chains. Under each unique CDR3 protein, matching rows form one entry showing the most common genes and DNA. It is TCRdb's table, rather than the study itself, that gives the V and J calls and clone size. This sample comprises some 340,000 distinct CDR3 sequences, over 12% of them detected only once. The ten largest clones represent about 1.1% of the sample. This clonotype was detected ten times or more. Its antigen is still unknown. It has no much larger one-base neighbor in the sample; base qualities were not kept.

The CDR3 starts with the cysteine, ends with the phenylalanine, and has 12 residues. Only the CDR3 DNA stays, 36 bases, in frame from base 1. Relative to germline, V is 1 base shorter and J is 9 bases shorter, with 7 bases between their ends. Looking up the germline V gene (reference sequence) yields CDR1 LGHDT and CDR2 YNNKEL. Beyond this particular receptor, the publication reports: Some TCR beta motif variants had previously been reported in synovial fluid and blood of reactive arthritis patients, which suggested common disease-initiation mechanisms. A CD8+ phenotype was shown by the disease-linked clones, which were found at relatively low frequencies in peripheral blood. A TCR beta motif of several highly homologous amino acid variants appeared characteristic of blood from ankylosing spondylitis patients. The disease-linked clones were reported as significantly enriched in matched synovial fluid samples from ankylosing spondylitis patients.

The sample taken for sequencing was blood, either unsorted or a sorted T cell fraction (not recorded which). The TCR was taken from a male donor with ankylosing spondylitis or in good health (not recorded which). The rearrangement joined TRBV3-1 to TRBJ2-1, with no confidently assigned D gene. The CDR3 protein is CASSQAESEQFF. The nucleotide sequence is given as TGTGCCAGCAGCCAAGCGGAGAGTGAGCAGTTCTTC.